This T cell receptor beta chain stems from a study of blood T cell repertoires in COVID-19. Trimming took 1 base from V and 0 from J, leaving 13 bases between them. The CDR3 runs 17 residues. Germline V CDR1 and CDR2: LGHDT, YNNKEL (reference sequence). TCRdb's table, derived via immunoSEQ multiplex PCR, lists solely in-frame clones and lacks some. The profile covers 150,000 to 200,000 clones, with about 80% appearing a single time and approximately 8.1% taken by the ten largest. The Seattle site enrolled patients during active infection and followed them longitudinally. Sequenced material: peripheral blood. The sequence derives from a woman aged 55-70 years with COVID-19, enrolled during active disease. V and J are TRBV3-1 (or the pseudogene TRBV3-2) and TRBJ1-3; maybe TRBD1 (6 bases). CDR3 sequence: CASSQGGQVFSGNTIYF. Written as DNA, the CDR3 is TGTGCCAGCAGCCAAGGGGGGCAGGTTTTCTCTGGAAACACCATATATTTT.